The TCR beta chain described here comes from a study of T-cell memory formation after mild COVID-19. CDR1 and CDR2 from the germline V gene are MGHRA and YSYEKL. The V end lost 0 bases, the J end lost 12 bases, and 27 bases lay between the germline ends. The CDR3 consists of 18 residues. Constant-segment primers and 5'RACE yielded cDNA libraries for TCR alpha and TCR beta, each carrying sample barcodes and UMIs. TCRdb re-called the 5' RACE reads through MiXCR, storing one row per CDR3 protein. The sample has 400,000 to 500,000 distinct CDR3 sequences, around 17% seen once. In this sample, this clonotype turned up many times.

Sequenced sample: PBMCs or a T cell subset sorted from them (not recorded which). The chain combines TRBV4-1 with TRBJ2-1, with D perhaps matching TRBD1 or TRBD2 (5 bases each). The sequence was collected from a man aged 18 to 29 who had mild COVID-19 (a few samples of this study predate the infection). Cell type and time point are not known. CDR3 sequence (DNA): TGCGCCAGCAGCCAAGACGAGGGGATTATGACGGGCTCCAAGGGGCAGTTCTTC. Its translation is CASSQDEGIMTGSKGQFF.